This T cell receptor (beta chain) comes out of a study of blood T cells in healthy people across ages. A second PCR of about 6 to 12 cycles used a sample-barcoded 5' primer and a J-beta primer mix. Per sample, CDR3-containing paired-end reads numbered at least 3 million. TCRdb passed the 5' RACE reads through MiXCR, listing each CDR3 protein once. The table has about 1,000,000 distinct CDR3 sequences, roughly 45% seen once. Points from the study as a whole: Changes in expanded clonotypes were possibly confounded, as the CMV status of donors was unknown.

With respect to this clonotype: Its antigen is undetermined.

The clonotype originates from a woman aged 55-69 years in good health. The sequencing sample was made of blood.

CDR3 DNA: TGTGCCAGCAGCCCGAGGGGTCCCATGGGAGAGACCCAGTACTTC. As protein: CASSPRGPMGETQYF. The chain recombines TRBV11-1 with TRBJ2-5; D assignment may be TRBD1 or TRBD2 (5 bases each). V was cut by 5 bases and J by 4 bases, with 17 bases left in between. The germline V gene encodes CDR1 SGHAT and CDR2 FQDESV (reference sequence). The CDR3 covers 15 residues.